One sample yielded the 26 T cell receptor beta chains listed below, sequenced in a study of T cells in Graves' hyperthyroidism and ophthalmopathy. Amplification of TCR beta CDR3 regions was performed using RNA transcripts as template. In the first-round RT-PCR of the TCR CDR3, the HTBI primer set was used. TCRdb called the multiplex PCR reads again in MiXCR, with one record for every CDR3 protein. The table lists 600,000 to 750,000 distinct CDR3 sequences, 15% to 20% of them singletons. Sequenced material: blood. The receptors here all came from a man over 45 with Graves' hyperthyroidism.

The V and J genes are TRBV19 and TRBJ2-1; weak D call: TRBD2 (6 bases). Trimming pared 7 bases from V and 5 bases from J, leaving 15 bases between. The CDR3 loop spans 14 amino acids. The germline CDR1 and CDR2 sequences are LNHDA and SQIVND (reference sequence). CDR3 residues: CASTTGVNDNEQFF. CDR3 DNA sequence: TGTGCCAGTACAACGGGGGTCAACGACAATGAGCAGTTCTTC.

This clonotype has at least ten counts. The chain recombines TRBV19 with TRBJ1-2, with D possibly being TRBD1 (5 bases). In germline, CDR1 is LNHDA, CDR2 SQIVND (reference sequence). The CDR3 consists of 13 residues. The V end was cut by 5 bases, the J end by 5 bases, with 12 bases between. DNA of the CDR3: TGTGCCAGTAGTGTCGGGACTGCATATGGCTACACCTTC. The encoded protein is CASSVGTAYGYTF.

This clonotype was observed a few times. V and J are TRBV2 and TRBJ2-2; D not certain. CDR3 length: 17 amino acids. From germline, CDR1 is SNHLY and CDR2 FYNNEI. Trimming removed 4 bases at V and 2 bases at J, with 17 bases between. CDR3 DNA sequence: TGTGCCAGCAGTGTAGGTCTCTCTAGGTTAAACACCGGGGAGCTGTTTTTT. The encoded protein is CASSVGLSRLNTGELFF.

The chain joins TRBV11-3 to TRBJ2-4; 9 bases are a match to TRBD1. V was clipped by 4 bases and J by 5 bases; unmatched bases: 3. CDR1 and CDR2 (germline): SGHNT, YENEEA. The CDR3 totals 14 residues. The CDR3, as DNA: TGTGCCAGCAGCTCGGGACAGGGCGAAAACATTCAGTACTTC. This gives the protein CASSSGQGENIQYF.

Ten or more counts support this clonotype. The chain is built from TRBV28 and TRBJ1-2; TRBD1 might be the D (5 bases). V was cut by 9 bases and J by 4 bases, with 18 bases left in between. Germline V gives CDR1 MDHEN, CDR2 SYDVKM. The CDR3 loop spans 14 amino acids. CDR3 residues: CASLLGGRGYGYTF. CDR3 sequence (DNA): TGTGCCAGTCTCCTAGGTGGAAGGGGCTATGGCTACACCTTC.

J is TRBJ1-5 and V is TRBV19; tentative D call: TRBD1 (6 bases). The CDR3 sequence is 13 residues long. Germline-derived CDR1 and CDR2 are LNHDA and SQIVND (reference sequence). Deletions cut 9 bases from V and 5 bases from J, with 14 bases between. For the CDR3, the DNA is TGTGCCAGCGCACAGGGTTCGTATCAGCCCCAGCATTTT. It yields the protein CASAQGSYQPQHF.

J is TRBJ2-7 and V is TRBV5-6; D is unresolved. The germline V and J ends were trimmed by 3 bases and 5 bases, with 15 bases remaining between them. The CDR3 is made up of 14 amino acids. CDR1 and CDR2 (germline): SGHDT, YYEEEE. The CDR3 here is CASSSDRAPHEQYF. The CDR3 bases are TGTGCCAGCAGCTCGGATAGGGCCCCCCACGAGCAGTACTTC.

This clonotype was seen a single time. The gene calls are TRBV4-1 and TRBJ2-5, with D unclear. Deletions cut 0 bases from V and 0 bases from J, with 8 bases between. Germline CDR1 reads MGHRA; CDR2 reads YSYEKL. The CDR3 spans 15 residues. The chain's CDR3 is CASSQEGQNQETQYF. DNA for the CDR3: TGCGCCAGCAGCCAAGAAGGTCAAAACCAAGAGACCCAGTACTTC.

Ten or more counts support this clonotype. CDR3 region: CASSGQGSAGYTF. CDR3 coding DNA: TGTGCCAGCAGTGGACAGGGGTCCGCCGGCTACACCTTC. This chain links TRBV27 with TRBJ1-2; 9 nucleotides match TRBD1. The CDR3 has 13 amino acids. The V gene's germline CDR1 is MNHEY and CDR2 SMNVEV (reference sequence). With V trimmed by 5 bases and J by 8 bases, 6 bases remained unmatched.

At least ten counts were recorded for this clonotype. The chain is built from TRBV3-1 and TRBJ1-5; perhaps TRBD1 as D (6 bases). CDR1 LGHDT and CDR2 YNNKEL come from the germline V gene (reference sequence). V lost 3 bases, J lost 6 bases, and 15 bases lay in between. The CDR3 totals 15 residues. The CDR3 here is CASSHKRGLGQPQHF. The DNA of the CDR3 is TGTGCCAGCAGCCATAAAAGGGGGTTAGGTCAGCCCCAGCATTTT.

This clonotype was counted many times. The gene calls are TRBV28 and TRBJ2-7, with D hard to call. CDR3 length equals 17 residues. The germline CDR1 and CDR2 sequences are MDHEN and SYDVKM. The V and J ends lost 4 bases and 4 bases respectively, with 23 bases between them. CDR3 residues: CASSSPAHPALGYEQYF. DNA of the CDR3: TGTGCCAGCAGTTCCCCCGCCCATCCTGCGCTGGGATACGAGCAGTACTTC.

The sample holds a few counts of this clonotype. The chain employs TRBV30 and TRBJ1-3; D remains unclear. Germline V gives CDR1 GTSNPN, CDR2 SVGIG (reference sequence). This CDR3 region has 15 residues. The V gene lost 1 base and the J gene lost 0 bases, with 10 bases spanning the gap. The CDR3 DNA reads TGTGCCTGGAGTGCCGGCCAGATCTCTGGAAACACCATATATTTT. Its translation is CAWSAGQISGNTIYF.

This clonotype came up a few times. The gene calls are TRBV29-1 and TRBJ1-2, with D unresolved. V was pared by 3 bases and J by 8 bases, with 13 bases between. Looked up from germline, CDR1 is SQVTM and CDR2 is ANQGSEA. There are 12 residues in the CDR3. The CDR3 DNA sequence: TGCAGCGTTGACGAGCAGGCTAGAGGCTACACCTTC. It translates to CSVDEQARGYTF.

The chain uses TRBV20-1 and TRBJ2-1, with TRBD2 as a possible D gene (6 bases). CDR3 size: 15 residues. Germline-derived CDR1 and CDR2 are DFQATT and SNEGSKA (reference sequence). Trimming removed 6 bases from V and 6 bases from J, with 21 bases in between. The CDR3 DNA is TGCAGTGCGGCACGTCCGGGAGACCCCGGCAATGAGCAGTTCTTC. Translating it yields CSAARPGDPGNEQFF.

The CDR3 DNA reads as TGTGCCAGCAGTGAAACACAAGCCGGTTCACCCCTCCACTTT. Protein sequence: CASSETQAGSPLHF. The V gene is TRBV28, the J gene TRBJ1-6; no definite D call. Germline CDR1 reads MDHEN; CDR2 reads SYDVKM. The CDR3 is made up of 14 amino acids. V lost 5 bases and J 9 bases, leaving 14 bases between the germline ends.

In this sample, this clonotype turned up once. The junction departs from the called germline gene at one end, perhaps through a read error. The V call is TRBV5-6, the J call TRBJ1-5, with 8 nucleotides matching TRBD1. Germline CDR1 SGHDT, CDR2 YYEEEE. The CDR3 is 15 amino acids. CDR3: CARGKTGVKNLPQHF. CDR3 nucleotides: TGTGCCAGGGGAAAGACAGGGGTTAAGAATCTGCCCCAGCATTTT. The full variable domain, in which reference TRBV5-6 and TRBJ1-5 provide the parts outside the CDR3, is DAGVTQSPTHLIKTRGQQVTLRCSPKSGHDTVSWYQQALGQGPQFIFQYYEEEERQRGNFPDRFSGHQFPNYSSELNVNALLLGDSALYLCARGKTGVKNLPQHFGDGTRLSIL.

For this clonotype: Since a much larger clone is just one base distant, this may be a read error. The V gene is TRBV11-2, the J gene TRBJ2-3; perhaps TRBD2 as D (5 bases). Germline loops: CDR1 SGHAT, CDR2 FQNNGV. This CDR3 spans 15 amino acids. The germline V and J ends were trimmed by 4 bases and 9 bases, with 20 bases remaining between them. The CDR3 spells CASSSLVGAEVTQYF. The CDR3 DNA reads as TGTGCCAGCAGCTCATTAGTGGGAGCCGAGGTAACGCAGTATTTT.

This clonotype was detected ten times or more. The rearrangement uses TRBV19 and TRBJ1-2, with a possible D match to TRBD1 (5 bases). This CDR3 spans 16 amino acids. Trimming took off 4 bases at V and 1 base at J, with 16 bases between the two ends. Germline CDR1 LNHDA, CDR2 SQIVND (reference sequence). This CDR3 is CASSRGPGRSNYGYTF. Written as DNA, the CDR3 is TGTGCCAGTAGTAGGGGTCCGGGACGGAGTAACTATGGCTACACCTTC.

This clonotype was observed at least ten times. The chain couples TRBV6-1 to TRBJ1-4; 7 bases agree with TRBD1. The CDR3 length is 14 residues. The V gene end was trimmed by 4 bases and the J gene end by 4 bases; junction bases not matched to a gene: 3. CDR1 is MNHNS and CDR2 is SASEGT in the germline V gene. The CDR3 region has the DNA TGTGCCAGCAGTGCCCGGGACAGTAATGAAAAACTGTTTTTT. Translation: CASSARDSNEKLFF.

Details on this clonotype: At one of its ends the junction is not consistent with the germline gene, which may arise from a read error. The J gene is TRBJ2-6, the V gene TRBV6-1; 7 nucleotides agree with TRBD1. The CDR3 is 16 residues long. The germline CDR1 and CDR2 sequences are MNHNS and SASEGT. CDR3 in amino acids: CATETGTNSGTNVLTF. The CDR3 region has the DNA TGTGCCACCGAGACAGGGACCAATTCTGGGACCAACGTCCTGACTTTC.

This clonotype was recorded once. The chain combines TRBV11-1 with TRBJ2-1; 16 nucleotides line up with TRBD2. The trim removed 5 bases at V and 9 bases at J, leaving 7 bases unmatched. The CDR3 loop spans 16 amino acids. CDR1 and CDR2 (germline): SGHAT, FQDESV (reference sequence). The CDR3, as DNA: TGTGCCAGCAGCGGGACTAGCGGGAGGGCAAGAGGTGAGCAGTTCTTC. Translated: CASSGTSGRARGEQFF.

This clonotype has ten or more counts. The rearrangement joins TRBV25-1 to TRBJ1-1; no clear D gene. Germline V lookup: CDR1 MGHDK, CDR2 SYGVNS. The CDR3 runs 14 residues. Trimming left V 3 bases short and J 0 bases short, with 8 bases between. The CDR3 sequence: CASSDPGLNTEAFF. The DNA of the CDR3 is TGTGCCAGCAGTGACCCAGGTCTGAACACTGAAGCTTTCTTT.

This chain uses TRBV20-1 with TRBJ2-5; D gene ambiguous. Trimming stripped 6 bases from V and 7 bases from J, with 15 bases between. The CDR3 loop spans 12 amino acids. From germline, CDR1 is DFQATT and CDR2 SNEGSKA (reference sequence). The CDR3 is CSAPKDASTQYF. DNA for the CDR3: TGCAGTGCCCCCAAGGACGCATCGACCCAGTACTTC.

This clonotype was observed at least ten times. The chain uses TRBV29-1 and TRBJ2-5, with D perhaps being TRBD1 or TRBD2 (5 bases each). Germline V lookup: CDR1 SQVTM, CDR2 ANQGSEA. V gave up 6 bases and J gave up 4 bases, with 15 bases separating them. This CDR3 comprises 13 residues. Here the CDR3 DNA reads TGCAGCGTCCGGGATGGGGGAGCAGAGACCCAGTACTTC. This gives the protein CSVRDGGAETQYF. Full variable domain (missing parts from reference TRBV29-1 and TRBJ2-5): SAVISQKPSRDICQRGTSLTIQCQVDSQVTMMFWYRQQPGQSLTLIATANQGSEATYESGFVIDKFPISRPNLTFSTLTVSNMSPEDSSIYLCSVRDGGAETQYFGPGTRLLVL.

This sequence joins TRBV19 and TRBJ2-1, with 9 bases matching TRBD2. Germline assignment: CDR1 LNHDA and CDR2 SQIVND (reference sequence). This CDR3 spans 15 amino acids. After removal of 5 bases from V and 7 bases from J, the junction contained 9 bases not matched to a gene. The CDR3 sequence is CASSVTSGRGNEQFF. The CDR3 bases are TGTGCCAGTAGTGTTACTAGCGGGCGAGGGAATGAGCAGTTCTTC.

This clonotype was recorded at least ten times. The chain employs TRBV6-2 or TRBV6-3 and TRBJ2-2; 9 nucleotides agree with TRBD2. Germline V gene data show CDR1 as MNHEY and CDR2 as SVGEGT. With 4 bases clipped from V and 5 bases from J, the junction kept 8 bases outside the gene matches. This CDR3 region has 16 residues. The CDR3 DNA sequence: TGTGCCAGCAGTTGGGATAGCGGGAGCGGGACCGGGGAGCTGTTTTTT. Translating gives CASSWDSGSGTGELFF.